This T cell receptor (beta chain) stems from a study of low-dose radiotherapy and immunotherapy resistance in tumors. Study information: Cohort 1 was treated with 0.5 Gy per fraction at 2-week intervals, amounting to 6.5 Gy overall. Patients were treated with intravenous nivolumab at 240 mg every two weeks and were also dosed with ipilimumab at 1 mg/kg every six weeks.

Primers targeting TRAV and TRBV primed first-strand cDNA, covering alpha and beta chains. TCRs were amplified for 15 to 25 PCR cycles with a constant-region primer and V-primer adapter. TCRdb independently ran MiXCR on the reads; one entry per CDR3 protein. This table has tens of thousands of distinct CDR3 sequences, under 9.5% appearing once. Regarding time point: before trial treatment. All of the donors were given nivolumab, ipilimumab, aspirin, low-dose cyclophosphamide and low-dose radiotherapy as part of RACIN, a single-arm trial. This clonotype was seen repeatedly, ten times or more. Per the germline V gene, CDR1 is MDHEN and CDR2 is SYDVKM. Trimming took off 8 bases at V and 6 bases at J, with 20 bases between the two ends. The length of the CDR3 is 14 residues.

This sequence joins TRBV28 and TRBJ2-7; no clear D gene. The clonotype was recovered from a male donor with prostate cancer. The sequencing used PBMCs, collected before treatment. CDR3 residues: CASGLMSRTSEQYF. The DNA for the CDR3 is TGTGCCAGCGGATTGATGTCCAGGACCTCCGAGCAGTACTTC. The whole variable domain, remainder taken from reference TRBV28 and TRBJ2-7, is DVKVTQSSRYLVKRTGEKVFLECVQDMDHENMFWYRQDPGLGLRLIYFSYDVKMKEKGDIPEGYSVSREKKERFSLILESASTNQTSMYLCASGLMSRTSEQYFGPGTRLTVT.